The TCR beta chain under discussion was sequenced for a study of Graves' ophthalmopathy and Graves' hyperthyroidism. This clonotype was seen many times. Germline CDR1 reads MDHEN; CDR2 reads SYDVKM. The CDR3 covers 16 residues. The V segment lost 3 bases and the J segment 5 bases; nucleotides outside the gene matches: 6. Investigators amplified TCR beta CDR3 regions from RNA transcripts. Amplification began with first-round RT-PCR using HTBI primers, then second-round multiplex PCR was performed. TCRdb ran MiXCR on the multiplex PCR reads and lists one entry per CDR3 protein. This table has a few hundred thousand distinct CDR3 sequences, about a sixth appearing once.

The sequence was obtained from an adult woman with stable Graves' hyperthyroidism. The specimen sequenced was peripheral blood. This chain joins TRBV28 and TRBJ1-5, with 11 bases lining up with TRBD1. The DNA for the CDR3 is TGTGCCAGCAGTTTGCCGGACAGGGGGCGCGATCAGCCCCAGCATTTT. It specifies CASSLPDRGRDQPQHF.